This record concerns one T cell receptor beta chain sequence. The data derive from a study of tumor-infiltrating lymphocytes in localized non-small cell lung cancer. Assay: immunoSEQ multiplex PCR; the TCRdb copy retains only in-frame clones and omits some. The data contain some 15,000 clones, 82% of them singletons. The V gene lost 1 base and the J gene lost 5 bases, with 9 bases spanning the gap. Germline-derived CDR1 and CDR2 are SGHRS and YFSETQ. The CDR3 is made up of 13 amino acids. The material sequenced was lung tumor tissue. The genes are TRBV5-1 and TRBJ2-5; tentative D call: TRBD1 (5 bases). The clonotype comes from a human donor with non-small cell lung cancer. CDR3 bases: TGCGCCAGCAGCTTGCAGGGTATTGAGACCCAGTACTTC. As protein: CASSLQGIETQYF.